These 2 T cell receptor beta chains were sequenced from one sample in a study of blood T cell repertoires in COVID-19. Produced via immunoSEQ multiplex PCR; TCRdb's table is partial and in-frame only. The profile shows some 140,000 clones, about 90% of them singletons. The sequencing input was peripheral blood. The receptors were gathered from a man aged 45-60 years with acute or convalescent COVID-19.

The rearrangement uses TRBV28 and TRBJ1-2, with no clear D. Germline assignment: CDR1 MDHEN and CDR2 SYDVKM. There are 15 residues in the CDR3. V was pared by 0 bases and J by 3 bases, with 11 bases between. The CDR3 DNA follows: TGTGCCAGCAGTTTATGGCCTAGTCGAGACTATGGCTACACCTTC. Its protein is CASSLWPSRDYGYTF.

The J gene is TRBJ2-1, the V gene TRBV27, with TRBD1 identical over 9 bases. In germline, CDR1 is MNHEY, CDR2 SMNVEV (reference sequence). The CDR3 runs to 16 residues. V was clipped by 2 bases and J by 3 bases; unmatched bases: 5. CDR3 bases: TGTGCCAGCAGTTTAAGTGGGACAGGGTACTACAATGAGCAGTTCTTC. This encodes CASSLSGTGYYNEQFF.